This TCR beta chain was documented in a study of T-cell memory formation after mild COVID-19. Study findings and constraints: While clones contracting from day 15 to 85 were balanced between CD4 and CD8, later expanders leaned CD4+. Clones that contracted clustered mainly in CM and EM if CD4+ and in EMRA if CD8+. Memory sampled before infection contained some responding clones, suggesting cross-reactive memory joined.

The CDR3 sequence is 12 residues long. Trimming removed 4 bases at V and 8 bases at J, with 12 bases between. The germline V gene encodes CDR1 SQVTM and CDR2 ANQGSEA. This clonotype appeared many times. Its matching antigen is unknown. Libraries for TCRalpha and TCRbeta carried sample barcodes and unique molecular identifiers via 5'RACE. MiXCR, run by TCRdb on the 5' RACE reads, gives a single entry per CDR3 protein. The repertoire holds hundreds of thousands of distinct CDR3 sequences, roughly 20% seen once, with around 12% in the top ten. The chain links TRBV29-1 to TRBJ2-4; tentative D call: TRBD1 (6 bases). The sequence derives from an adult woman who had mild COVID-19 (a few samples of this study predate the infection). Cell type and time point are not known. Sequenced material: PBMCs or a T cell subset sorted from them (not recorded which). The CDR3 region is CSVVLGADIQYF. CDR3 bases: TGCAGCGTTGTTCTGGGGGCAGACATTCAGTACTTC.